This TCR beta chain derives from a study of T cell repertoires in cytomegalovirus infection. Study-wide background: The authors used CMV epitopes that were HLA-C-restricted (recently identified) and HLA-B-restricted (well studied). Indications of both CMV infection and matching HLA type were provided by public TCR beta signatures.

From the reads, TCRdb called clonotypes with MiXCR, one entry per CDR3 protein. This sample carries approximately 470,000 distinct CDR3 sequences, approximately 40% of them seen once, and the ten largest clones take 43%. V was trimmed by 3 bases and J by 4 bases, leaving 7 bases between them. This CDR3 spans 13 amino acids. Details on this clonotype: Antigen: not known.

The TCR comes from a human donor in good health (CMV status not recorded). Some clones in this sample may be carry-over from other donors' samples. The sample here was cultured PBMCs, taken from culture after CMV antigen stimulation. The rearrangement uses TRBV12-3 or TRBV12-4 and TRBJ1-5; D might be TRBD1 (6 bases). The CDR3 nucleotides read TGTGCCAGCAGTTTGGGGACAAATCAGCCCCAGCATTTT. Translating it yields CASSLGTNQPQHF.